These 8 T cell receptor beta chains came from one sample sequenced in a study of T cells in Graves' hyperthyroidism and ophthalmopathy. Regions amplified from RNA transcripts were the TCR beta CDR3 regions. First-round RT-PCR with HTBI primers amplified the TCR CDR3 region. From the multiplex PCR reads, TCRdb called clonotypes with MiXCR, one entry per CDR3 protein. This table has around 620,000 distinct CDR3 sequences, 15% to 20% appearing once. The specimen sequenced was blood. The origin of the receptors is a woman in her twenties or thirties with Graves' hyperthyroidism.

This clonotype was seen at least ten times. The rearrangement uses TRBV20-1 and TRBJ2-3; no definite D call. The CDR3 has 13 amino acids. Germline V gives CDR1 DFQATT, CDR2 SNEGSKA (reference sequence). The V end was cut by 5 bases, the J end by 0 bases, with 9 bases between. DNA of the CDR3: TGCAGTGCTGTTTCGCATAGCACAGATACGCAGTATTTT. Translating it yields CSAVSHSTDTQYF.

Many counts were recorded for this clonotype. The J gene is TRBJ1-6, the V gene TRBV11-2; 7 positions agree with TRBD1. The ends lost 1 base at V and 9 bases at J; junction bases unmatched: 3. The CDR3 consists of 14 residues. Germline CDR1 reads SGHAT; CDR2 reads FQNNGV. CDR3 sequence (DNA): TGTGCCAGCAGCTTAGTCACAGGGGCTTCACCCCTCCACTTT. Its protein product is CASSLVTGASPLHF.

This clonotype was seen at least ten times. This sequence joins TRBV7-9 and TRBJ2-3; 12 bases match TRBD2. CDR3 size: 18 residues. V gave up 4 bases and J gave up 6 bases; unmatched junction bases: 14. CDR1 is SEHNR, CDR2 FQNEAQ, per germline (reference sequence). The CDR3 region has the DNA TGTGCCAGCAGCTCCCCCGGACTAGCGGGGTTGCCGGCGGATACGCAGTATTTT. It specifies CASSSPGLAGLPADTQYF.

This clonotype was observed many times. The rearrangement uses TRBV6-1 and TRBJ1-1, with TRBD1 identical over 10 bases. The CDR3 loop spans 13 amino acids. Germline V gives CDR1 MNHNS, CDR2 SASEGT. After removal of 11 bases from V and 5 bases from J, the junction contained 8 bases not matched to a gene. The CDR3 coding sequence is TGTGCCGGCCACGGGGGACAGGGGACTGAAGCTTTCTTT. Amino acid sequence: CAGHGGQGTEAFF.

Ten or more counts support this clonotype. The genes are TRBV6-1 and TRBJ2-3, with 7 positions matching TRBD2. The CDR3 runs to 13 residues. After removal of 10 bases from V and 5 bases from J, the junction contained 9 bases not matched to a gene. Germline V gene data show CDR1 as MNHNS and CDR2 as SASEGT. The CDR3 DNA sequence: TGTGCCACACTTGGCGGGAGTAGAGATACGCAGTATTTT. This encodes CATLGGSRDTQYF.

At least ten counts were recorded for this clonotype. The V gene is TRBV5-1, the J gene TRBJ2-4, with a weak D call TRBD1 (7 bases). Trimming left V 4 bases short and J 8 bases short, with 28 bases between. Germline lookup yields CDR1 SGHRS and CDR2 YFSETQ. The CDR3 is 18 residues long. For the CDR3, the DNA is TGCGCCAGCAGCCGTTTCGCATCCGGGACAGCCACGGGGGACATTCAGTACTTC. This codes for CASSRFASGTATGDIQYF.

CDR3 region: CASRASGRDTGELFF. CDR3 bases: TGTGCCAGCAGAGCTAGCGGGAGGGACACCGGGGAGCTGTTTTTT. The gene calls are TRBV6-1 and TRBJ2-2; TRBD2 agrees at 12 bases. This CDR3 comprises 15 residues. Per the germline V gene, CDR1 is MNHNS and CDR2 is SASEGT. V lost 6 bases to trimming and J lost 3 bases; unmatched junction nucleotides: 2.

This clonotype was seen at least ten times. CDR3 DNA sequence: TGTGCCATCAGTGGGACAGGGGCGAAGTATGGCTACACCTTC. Amino acid sequence: CAISGTGAKYGYTF. J is TRBJ1-2 and V is TRBV10-3; 9 nucleotides agree with TRBD1. Per the germline V gene, CDR1 is ENHRY and CDR2 is SYGVKD. This CDR3 is built from 14 residues. Trimming at V came to 4 bases and at J to 5 bases, leaving 5 bases not matched to a gene.